This TCR beta chain was captured by sequencing in a study of read filtering for tumor transcriptome and immune sequencing. Overall study: DNase treatment preceded whole-transcriptome library preparation.

This clonotype has at least ten counts. Antigen unknown. Trimming removed 4 bases from V and 4 bases from J; junction bases left unmatched: 7. The CDR3 is 15 residues long. From germline, CDR1 is MNHEY and CDR2 SVGEGT. The study's findings and limits: RNA-seq captured clonotypes less deeply and reliably than IR-seq.

This library used roughly 400 ng RNA and molecular barcoded adaptors spanning alpha/delta and beta/gamma chains. TCRdb redid the calling of the reads with MiXCR, one entry per CDR3 protein. The data hold fewer than 50,000 distinct CDR3 sequences, with around an eighth observed a single time. Bone marrow was sampled from every patient at the time of active disease. Sequencing was done on a sample of a population of CD138-negative cells sorted from bone marrow. The chain recombines TRBV6-2 or TRBV6-3 with TRBJ2-1; 7 bases line up with TRBD2. The TCR sequence derives from a donor aged 40 or older with multiple myeloma. CDR3 amino acids: CASSSGGSRYNEQFF. The CDR3 DNA follows: TGTGCCAGCAGTTCAGGCGGGAGTAGGTACAATGAGCAGTTCTTC.